The 7 T cell receptor beta chains presented below share a single source sample, sequenced in a study of cytomegalovirus exposure and HLA in healthy donors. PCR employed 60 Vbeta and 13 Jbeta primers. Clones were read by immunoSEQ multiplex PCR, and TCRdb kept only the in-frame ones, dropping some. The sample lists about 160,000 clones; 73% were seen once. The sample was PBMCs. The source of these receptors is a young woman in good health and CMV-seronegative.

This clone has just one count. This sequence joins TRBV6-1 and TRBJ2-2; no clear D. CDR1 is MNHNS and CDR2 is SASEGT in the germline V gene. The V gene lost 4 bases and the J gene lost 4 bases, with 7 bases spanning the gap. This CDR3 is 13 amino acids long. Here the CDR3 reads CASSVQFTGELFF. The CDR3, as DNA: TGTGCCAGCAGTGTCCAATTCACCGGGGAGCTGTTTTTT.

This chain joins TRBV14 and TRBJ1-1; the D is unclear. The CDR3 sequence is 13 residues long. Germline V lookup: CDR1 SGHDN, CDR2 FVKESK. V lost 0 bases, J lost 3 bases, and 5 bases lay in between. This CDR3 reads CASSQEEYTEAFF. The CDR3 region has the DNA TGTGCCAGCAGCCAAGAAGAGTACACTGAAGCTTTCTTT.

The rearrangement joins TRBV6-1 to TRBJ1-2; D is undetermined. The V gene lost 10 bases and the J gene lost 7 bases, with 7 bases spanning the gap. The length of the CDR3 is 9 residues. The germline gives CDR1 MNHNS, CDR2 SASEGT. In DNA form, the CDR3 reads TGTGCCACTGAACTTGGCTACACCTTC. Translated, it gives CATELGYTF.

This clone was seen only once. The rearrangement joins TRBV19 to TRBJ2-1; TRBD2 matches 7 bases. V was clipped by 2 bases and J by 4 bases; unmatched bases: 5. There are 15 residues in the CDR3. Germline CDR1 and CDR2: LNHDA and SQIVND (reference sequence). The CDR3, as DNA: TGTGCCAGTAGTATAAGGCTAGCGGAGTACAATGAGCAGTTCTTC. Amino acid sequence: CASSIRLAEYNEQFF.

The rearrangement joins TRBV18 to TRBJ1-1, with 7 bases aligning to TRBD1. The CDR3 spans 15 residues. Losses at the gene ends were 3 bases for V and 3 bases for J; bases not matched to a gene: 7. Germline CDR1 is KGHSH and CDR2 is LQKENI. The CDR3 region is CASSPPGGTYTEAFF. The CDR3 nucleotides read TGTGCCAGCTCACCCCCAGGGGGGACGTACACTGAAGCTTTCTTT.

The chain combines TRBV14 with TRBJ2-1; TRBD2 is a possible D gene (6 bases). This CDR3 comprises 15 residues. Germline CDR1 reads SGHDN; CDR2 reads FVKESK. Trimming removed 5 bases at V and 4 bases at J, with 15 bases between. Here the CDR3 reads CASSSVGSGYNEQFF. For the CDR3, the DNA is TGTGCCAGCAGCTCCGTGGGTAGCGGTTACAATGAGCAGTTCTTC.

The V and J genes are TRBV10-1 and TRBJ1-6; maybe TRBD1 (5 bases). Germline CDR1 is WNHNN and CDR2 is SYGVQD (reference sequence). V lost 10 bases to trimming and J lost 0 bases, with 16 bases between them. The CDR3 runs 16 residues. The CDR3 sequence is CATRLRTRSYNSPLHF. CDR3 nucleotide sequence: TGCGCCACGAGACTGCGGACACGCTCCTATAATTCACCCCTCCACTTT.